The rows below give T cell receptor beta chains drawn from one sample of a study of T cells after yellow fever vaccination. MiXCR, run by TCRdb on the 5' RACE reads, gives a single entry per CDR3 protein. The table lists a few hundred thousand distinct CDR3 sequences, 6.9% of them singletons, with 0.85% in the top ten. Material: CD4+ T cells sorted from PBMCs, obtained 15 days after the yellow fever booster vaccination. These receptors came from a man under 40 who received the YFV17D yellow fever vaccine. The CDR3 runs from the conserved cysteine through the conserved F or W. The D gene is left open where the match is weak. Where a row states a size, it is once, few, many or the class of an expanded clone; other rows omit it.

V gene,D gene,clone size,J gene,CDR3 protein
TRBV12-3/TRBV12-4,TRBD1,few,TRBJ1-5,CASSSVPRGQPQHF
TRBV20-1,NA,NA,TRBJ2-7,CSATLPPYEQYF
TRBV27,NA,NA,TRBJ2-7,CASKQQGVYEQYF
TRBV11-2,NA,NA,TRBJ2-6,CASSSTAGANVLTF
TRBV5-1,TRBD2,few,TRBJ2-1,CASSFAGKGKKRREAHNEQFF
TRBV10-1,TRBD1,few,TRBJ2-1,CASSGHRGGYNEQFF
TRBV4-3,NA,many,TRBJ2-1,CASSQEARGPAYEQFF
TRBV11-2,NA,many,TRBJ2-1,CASSLDLSGQFF
TRBV12-3/TRBV12-4,NA,many,TRBJ2-7,CASSRDGASYEQYF
TRBV5-6,TRBD1,NA,TRBJ2-5,CASRLGQFQETQYF
TRBV9,NA,many,TRBJ2-3,CASSVDRDTDTQYF
TRBV10-3,NA,many,TRBJ2-4,CAISESSGLAKNIQYF
TRBV20-1,NA,NA,TRBJ1-1,CSVFVGGATTEAFF
TRBV4-3,TRBD2,few,TRBJ2-3,CASSQEWASGRSTDTQYF
TRBV6-1,NA,few,TRBJ1-1,CASTRDGNTEAFF
TRBV4-2,NA,NA,TRBJ2-3,CASSLPSRTFTDTQYF
TRBV28,TRBD2,many,TRBJ2-1,CASRTSGSMNEQFF
TRBV11-2,NA,few,TRBJ2-7,CASSLELVSYEQYF
TRBV5-1,TRBD2,few,TRBJ2-2,CASSILAASTGELFF
TRBV29-1,TRBD1,NA,TRBJ1-2,CSVGPGQGRSGYTF
TRBV6-6,NA,few,TRBJ2-1,CASSHNPDREQFF
TRBV5-6,NA,NA,TRBJ2-7,CASSFRDPKPYEQYF
TRBV3-1,NA,NA,TRBJ2-7,CASSPYKGLSYEQYF
TRBV7-2,NA,NA,TRBJ2-5,CASSLVLTETQYF
TRBV29-1,NA,NA,TRBJ1-2,CSVDIVRAGGYTF
TRBV6-2/TRBV6-3,NA,NA,TRBJ2-7,CASSYPRLFYEQYF
TRBV3-1,NA,few,TRBJ1-3,CASSQLSGGLSGNTIYF
TRBV7-2,NA,few,TRBJ2-7,CASSREVGEGPHEQYF
TRBV20-1,TRBD2,NA,TRBJ2-1,CSARRVTSGTLSYNEQFF
TRBV5-1,NA,many,TRBJ2-3,CASSHRGRSTDTQYF
TRBV5-1,TRBD1,many,TRBJ2-2,CASSLEYSGGGFPGELFF
TRBV7-2,NA,NA,TRBJ2-1,CASILSGRGGNEQFF
TRBV20-1,NA,few,TRBJ2-3,CSPSQGMSPDTQYF
TRBV5-1,TRBD2,NA,TRBJ2-5,CASSSRTSGARETQYF
TRBV28,NA,NA,TRBJ2-1,CASSLLGDYNEQFF
TRBV9,NA,NA,TRBJ2-6,CAISVGFSPSGANVLTF
TRBV15,TRBD2,many,TRBJ2-5,CATSRMGAGGETQYF
TRBV3-1,TRBD2,many,TRBJ2-1,CASSQQREATYNEQFF
TRBV7-2,NA,NA,TRBJ2-7,CASSLDRDLYEQYF
TRBV5-1,NA,few,TRBJ1-2,CASSLEGSGAYGYTF
TRBV3-1,TRBD2,NA,TRBJ2-1,CASSQDMTSGSYNEQFF
TRBV20-1,NA,many,TRBJ1-1,CSARDGRGPTEAFF
TRBV11-3,TRBD2,many,TRBJ2-7,CASSLEASGTYEQYF
TRBV6-5,NA,few,TRBJ2-7,CASSSPPDGNYEQYF
TRBV6-2/TRBV6-3,NA,NA,TRBJ2-1,CASIKDHPYNEQFF
TRBV20-1,TRBD2,few,TRBJ2-7,CSAGPGGGGSYEQYF
TRBV5-6,NA,NA,TRBJ2-2,CASSLGGAWTGELFF
TRBV5-1,TRBD2,few,TRBJ2-1,CASSKTSGTSYNEQFF
TRBV19,NA,NA,TRBJ2-2,CASSILGQTGELFF
TRBV28,NA,few,TRBJ2-7,CASSFNGRGYEQYF
TRBV6-6,TRBD2,many,TRBJ2-1,CASSTSGYNEQFF
TRBV12-3/TRBV12-4,TRBD1,few,TRBJ2-7,CASSPTGKGNEQYF
TRBV30,NA,NA,TRBJ1-3,CAERGSGNTIYF
TRBV14,NA,few,TRBJ2-1,CASSQVYVNEQFF
TRBV4-3,NA,few,TRBJ2-6,CASSHDLIGSGANVLTF
TRBV7-9,NA,few,TRBJ2-2,CASSLSGGVPGELFF
TRBV14,NA,many,TRBJ2-5,CASSRMGTEETQYF
TRBV20-1,NA,few,TRBJ2-3,CSAKSDTQYF